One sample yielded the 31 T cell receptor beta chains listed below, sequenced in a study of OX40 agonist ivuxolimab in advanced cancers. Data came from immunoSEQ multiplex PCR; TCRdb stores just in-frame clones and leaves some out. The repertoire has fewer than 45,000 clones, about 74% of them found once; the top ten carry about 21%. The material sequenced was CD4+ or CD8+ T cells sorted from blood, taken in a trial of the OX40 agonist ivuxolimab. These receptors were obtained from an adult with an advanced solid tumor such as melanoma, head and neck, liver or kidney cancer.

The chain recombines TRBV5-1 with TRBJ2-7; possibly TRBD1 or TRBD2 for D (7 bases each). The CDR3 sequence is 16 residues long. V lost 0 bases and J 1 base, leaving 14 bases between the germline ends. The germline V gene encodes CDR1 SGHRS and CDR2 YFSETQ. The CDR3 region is CASSLARQGGSYEQYF. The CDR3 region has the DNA TGCGCCAGCAGCTTGGCCAGACAGGGAGGGTCCTACGAGCAGTACTTC.

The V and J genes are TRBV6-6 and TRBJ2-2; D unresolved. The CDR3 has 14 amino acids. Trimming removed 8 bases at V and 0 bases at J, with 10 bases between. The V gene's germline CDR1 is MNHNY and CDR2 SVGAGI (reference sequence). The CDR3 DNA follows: TGTGCCAGCTCTGGACGGTCGAACACCGGGGAGCTGTTTTTT. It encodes CASSGRSNTGELFF.

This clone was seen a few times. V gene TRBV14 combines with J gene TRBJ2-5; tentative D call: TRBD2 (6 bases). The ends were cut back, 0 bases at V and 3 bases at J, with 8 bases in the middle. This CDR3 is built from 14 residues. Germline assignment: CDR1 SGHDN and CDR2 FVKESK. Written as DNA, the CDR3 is TGTGCCAGCAGCCAAGATTGGGGGGAAGAGACCCAGTACTTC. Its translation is CASSQDWGEETQYF.

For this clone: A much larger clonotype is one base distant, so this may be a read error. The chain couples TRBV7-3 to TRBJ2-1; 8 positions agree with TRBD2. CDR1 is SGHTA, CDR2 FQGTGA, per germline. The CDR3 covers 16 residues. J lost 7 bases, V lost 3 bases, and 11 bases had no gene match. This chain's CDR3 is CASSLVGGGGRNEQFF. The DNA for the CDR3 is TGTGCCAGCAGCTTGGTAGGCGGCGGGGGGCGGAATGAGCAGTTCTTC. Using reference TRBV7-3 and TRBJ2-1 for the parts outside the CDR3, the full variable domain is GAGVSQTPSNKVTEKGKYVELRCDPISGHTALYWYRQSLGQGPEFLIYFQGTGAADDSGLPNDRFFAVRPEGSVSTLKIQRTERGDSAVYLCASSLVGGGGRNEQFFGPGTRLTVL.

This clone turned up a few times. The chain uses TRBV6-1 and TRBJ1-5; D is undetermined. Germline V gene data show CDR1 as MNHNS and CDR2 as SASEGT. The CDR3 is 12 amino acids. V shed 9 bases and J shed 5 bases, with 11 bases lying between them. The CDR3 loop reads CASTILYQPQHF. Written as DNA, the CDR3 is TGTGCCAGTACCATACTCTATCAGCCCCAGCATTTT.

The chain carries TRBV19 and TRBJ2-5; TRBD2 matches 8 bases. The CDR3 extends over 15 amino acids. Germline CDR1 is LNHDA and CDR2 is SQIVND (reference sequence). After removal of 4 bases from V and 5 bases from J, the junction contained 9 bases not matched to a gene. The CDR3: CASSKRTSLLETQYF. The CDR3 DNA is TGTGCCAGTAGTAAGAGGACTAGCCTTTTGGAGACCCAGTACTTC.

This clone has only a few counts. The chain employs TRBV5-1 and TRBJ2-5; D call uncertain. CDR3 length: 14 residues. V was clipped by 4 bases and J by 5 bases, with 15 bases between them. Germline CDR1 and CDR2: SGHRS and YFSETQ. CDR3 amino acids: CASSPDGPKETQYF. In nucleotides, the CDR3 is TGCGCCAGCAGCCCGGACGGGCCGAAGGAGACCCAGTACTTC.

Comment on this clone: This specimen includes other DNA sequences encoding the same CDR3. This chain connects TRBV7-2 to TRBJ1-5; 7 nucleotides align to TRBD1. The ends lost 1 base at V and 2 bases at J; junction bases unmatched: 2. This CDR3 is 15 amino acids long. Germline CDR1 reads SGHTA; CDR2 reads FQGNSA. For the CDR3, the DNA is TGTGCCAGCAGCTTAGAGGGGGCGCGCAATCAGCCCCAGCATTTT. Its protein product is CASSLEGARNQPQHF.

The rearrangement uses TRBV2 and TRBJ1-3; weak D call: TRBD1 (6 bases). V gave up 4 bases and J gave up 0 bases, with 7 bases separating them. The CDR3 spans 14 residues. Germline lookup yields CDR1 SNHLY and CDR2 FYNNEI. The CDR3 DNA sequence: TGTGCCAGCAGTGGGACAGTCTCTGGAAACACCATATATTTT. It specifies CASSGTVSGNTIYF.

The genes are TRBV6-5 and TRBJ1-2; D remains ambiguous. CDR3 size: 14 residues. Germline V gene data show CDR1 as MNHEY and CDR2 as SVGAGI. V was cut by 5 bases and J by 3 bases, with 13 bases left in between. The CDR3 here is CASSPPGNDYGYTF. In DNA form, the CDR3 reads TGTGCCAGCAGTCCCCCCGGCAACGACTATGGCTACACCTTC.

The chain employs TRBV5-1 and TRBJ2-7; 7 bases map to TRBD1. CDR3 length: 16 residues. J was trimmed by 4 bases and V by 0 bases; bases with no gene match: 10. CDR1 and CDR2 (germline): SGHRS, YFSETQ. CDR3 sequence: CASSLVGDRDGYEQYF. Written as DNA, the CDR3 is TGCGCCAGCAGCTTGGTTGGTGACAGGGATGGGTACGAGCAGTACTTC.

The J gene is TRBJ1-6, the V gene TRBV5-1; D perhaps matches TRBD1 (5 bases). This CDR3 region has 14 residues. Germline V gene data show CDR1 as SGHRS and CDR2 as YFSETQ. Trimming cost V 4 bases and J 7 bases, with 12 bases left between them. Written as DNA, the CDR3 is TGCGCCAGCAGCCACCCGGACACAAATTCACCCCTCCACTTT. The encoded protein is CASSHPDTNSPLHF. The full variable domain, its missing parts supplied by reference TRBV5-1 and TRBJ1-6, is KAGVTQTPRYLIKTRGQQVTLSCSPISGHRSVSWYQQTPGQGLQFLFEYFSETQRNKGNFPGRFSGRQFSNSRSEMNVSTLELGDSALYLCASSHPDTNSPLHFGNGTRLTVT.

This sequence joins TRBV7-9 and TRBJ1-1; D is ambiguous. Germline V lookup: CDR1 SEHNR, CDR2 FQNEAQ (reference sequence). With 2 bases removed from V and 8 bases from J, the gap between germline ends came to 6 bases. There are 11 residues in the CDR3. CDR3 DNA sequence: TGTGCCAGCAGCTTATACGGGGAAGCTTTCTTT. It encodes CASSLYGEAFF.

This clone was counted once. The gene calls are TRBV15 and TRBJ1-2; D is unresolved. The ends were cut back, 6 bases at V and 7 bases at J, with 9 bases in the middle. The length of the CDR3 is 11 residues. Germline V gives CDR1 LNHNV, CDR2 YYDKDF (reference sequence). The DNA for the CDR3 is TGTGCCACCAGAGAGGGAGGTGGCTACACCTTC. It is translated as CATREGGGYTF.

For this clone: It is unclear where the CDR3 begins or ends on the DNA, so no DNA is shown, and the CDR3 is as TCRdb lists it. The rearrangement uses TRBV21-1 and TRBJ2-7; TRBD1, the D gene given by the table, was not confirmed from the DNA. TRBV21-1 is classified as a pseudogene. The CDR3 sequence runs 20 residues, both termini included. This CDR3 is CASSKVGTGTPNPLIREQYF.

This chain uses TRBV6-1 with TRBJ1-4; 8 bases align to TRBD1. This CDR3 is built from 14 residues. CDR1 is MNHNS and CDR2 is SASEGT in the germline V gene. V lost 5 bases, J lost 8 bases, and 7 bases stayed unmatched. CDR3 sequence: CASSKGQGVEKLFF. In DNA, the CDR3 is TGTGCCAGCAGTAAAGGACAGGGAGTCGAAAAACTGTTTTTT.

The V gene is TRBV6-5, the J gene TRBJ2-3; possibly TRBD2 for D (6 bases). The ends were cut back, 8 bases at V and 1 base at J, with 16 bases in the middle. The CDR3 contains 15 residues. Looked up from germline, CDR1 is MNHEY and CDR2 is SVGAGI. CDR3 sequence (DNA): TGTGCCAGCCGCAGGCGGGGATTACGCACAGATACGCAGTATTTT. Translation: CASRRRGLRTDTQYF.

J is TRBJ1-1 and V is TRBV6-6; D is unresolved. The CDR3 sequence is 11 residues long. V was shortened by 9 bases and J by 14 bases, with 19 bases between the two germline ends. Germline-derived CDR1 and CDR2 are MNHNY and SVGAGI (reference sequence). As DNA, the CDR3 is TGTGCCAGTTCCAGTGACGGCGGACCCTTCTTT. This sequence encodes CASSSDGGPFF.

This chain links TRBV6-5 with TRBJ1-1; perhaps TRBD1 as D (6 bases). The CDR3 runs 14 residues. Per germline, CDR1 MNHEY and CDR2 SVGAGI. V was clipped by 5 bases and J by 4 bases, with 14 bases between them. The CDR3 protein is CASSVRGLSTEAFF. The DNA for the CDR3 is TGTGCCAGCAGTGTCCGGGGGCTTAGCACTGAAGCTTTCTTT.

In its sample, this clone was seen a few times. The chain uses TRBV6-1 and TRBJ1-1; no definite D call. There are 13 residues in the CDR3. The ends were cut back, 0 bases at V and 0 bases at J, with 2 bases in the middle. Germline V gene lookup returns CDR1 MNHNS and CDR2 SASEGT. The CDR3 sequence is CASSEALNTEAFF. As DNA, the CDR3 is TGTGCCAGCAGTGAAGCCCTGAACACTGAAGCTTTCTTT.

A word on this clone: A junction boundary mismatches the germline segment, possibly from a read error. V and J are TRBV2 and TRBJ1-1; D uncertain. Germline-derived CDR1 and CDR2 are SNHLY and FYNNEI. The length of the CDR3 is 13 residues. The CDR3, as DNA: TGTGCCAGCAGGGAAGACACCTACACTGAAGCTTTCTTT. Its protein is CASREDTYTEAFF.

The CDR3 DNA reads TGTGCCAGCAGCTCAAGGGACAGGGGCTACAATGAGCAGTTCTTC. Encoded protein: CASSSRDRGYNEQFF. The rearrangement joins TRBV7-2 to TRBJ2-1; 10 bases fit TRBD1. This CDR3 is built from 15 residues. V lost 4 bases and J lost 3; bases outside the gene matches: 3. Germline assignment: CDR1 SGHTA and CDR2 FQGNSA.

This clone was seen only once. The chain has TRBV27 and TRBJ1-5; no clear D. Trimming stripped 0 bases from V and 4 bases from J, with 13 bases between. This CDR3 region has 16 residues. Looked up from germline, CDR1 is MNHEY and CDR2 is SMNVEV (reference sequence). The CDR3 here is CASSLSSIRGNQPQHF. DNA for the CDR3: TGTGCCAGCAGTTTATCGTCGATTCGGGGAAATCAGCCCCAGCATTTT.

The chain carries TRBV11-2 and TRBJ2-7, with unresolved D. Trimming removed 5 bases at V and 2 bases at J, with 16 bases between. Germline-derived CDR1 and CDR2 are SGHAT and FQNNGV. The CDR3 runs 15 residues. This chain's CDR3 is CASSIAPVGPYEQYF. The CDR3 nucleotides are TGTGCCAGCAGCATCGCCCCGGTCGGCCCCTACGAGCAGTACTTC.

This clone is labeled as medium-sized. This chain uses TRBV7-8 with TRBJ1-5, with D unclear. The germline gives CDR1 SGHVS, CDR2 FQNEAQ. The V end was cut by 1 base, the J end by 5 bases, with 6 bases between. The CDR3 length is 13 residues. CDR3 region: CASSLVGYQPQHF. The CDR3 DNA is TGTGCCAGCAGCTTAGTCGGTTATCAGCCCCAGCATTTT.

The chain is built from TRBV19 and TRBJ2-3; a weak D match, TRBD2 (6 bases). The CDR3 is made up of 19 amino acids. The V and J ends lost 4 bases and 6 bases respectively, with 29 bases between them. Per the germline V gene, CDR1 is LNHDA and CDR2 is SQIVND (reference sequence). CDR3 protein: CASSTITPGAGYFGDTQYF. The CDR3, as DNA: TGTGCCAGTAGTACGATAACTCCCGGGGCGGGGTACTTTGGGGATACGCAGTATTTT.

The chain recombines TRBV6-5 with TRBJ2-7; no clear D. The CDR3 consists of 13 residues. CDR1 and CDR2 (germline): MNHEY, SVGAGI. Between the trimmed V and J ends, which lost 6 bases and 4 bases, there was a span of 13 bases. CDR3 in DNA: TGTGCCAGCAGAGTCGTCCATGGTTACGAGCAGTACTTC. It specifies CASRVVHGYEQYF.

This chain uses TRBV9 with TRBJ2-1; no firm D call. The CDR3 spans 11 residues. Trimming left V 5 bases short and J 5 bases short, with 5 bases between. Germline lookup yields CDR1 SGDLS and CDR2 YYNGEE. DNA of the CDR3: TGTGCCAGCAGAAGGGACAATGAGCAGTTCTTC. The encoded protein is CASRRDNEQFF.

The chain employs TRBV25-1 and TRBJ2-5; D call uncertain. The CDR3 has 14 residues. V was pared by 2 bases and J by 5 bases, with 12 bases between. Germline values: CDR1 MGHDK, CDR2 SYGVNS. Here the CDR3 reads CASSEGLGLETQYF. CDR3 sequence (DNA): TGTGCCAGCAGTGAAGGTTTGGGTCTGGAGACCCAGTACTTC.

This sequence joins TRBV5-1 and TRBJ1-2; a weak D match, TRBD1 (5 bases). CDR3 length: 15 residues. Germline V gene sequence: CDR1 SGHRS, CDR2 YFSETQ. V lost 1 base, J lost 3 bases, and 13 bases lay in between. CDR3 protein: CASSLIGVTDYGYTF. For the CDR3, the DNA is TGCGCCAGCAGCTTGATCGGGGTGACAGACTATGGCTACACCTTC.

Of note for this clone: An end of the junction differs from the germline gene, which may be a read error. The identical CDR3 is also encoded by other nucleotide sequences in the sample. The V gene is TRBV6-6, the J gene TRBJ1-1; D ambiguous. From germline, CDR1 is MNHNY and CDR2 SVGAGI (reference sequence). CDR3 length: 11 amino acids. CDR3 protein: CASIFYTEAFF. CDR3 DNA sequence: TGTGCCAGCATTTTCTACACTGAGGCTTTCTTT.